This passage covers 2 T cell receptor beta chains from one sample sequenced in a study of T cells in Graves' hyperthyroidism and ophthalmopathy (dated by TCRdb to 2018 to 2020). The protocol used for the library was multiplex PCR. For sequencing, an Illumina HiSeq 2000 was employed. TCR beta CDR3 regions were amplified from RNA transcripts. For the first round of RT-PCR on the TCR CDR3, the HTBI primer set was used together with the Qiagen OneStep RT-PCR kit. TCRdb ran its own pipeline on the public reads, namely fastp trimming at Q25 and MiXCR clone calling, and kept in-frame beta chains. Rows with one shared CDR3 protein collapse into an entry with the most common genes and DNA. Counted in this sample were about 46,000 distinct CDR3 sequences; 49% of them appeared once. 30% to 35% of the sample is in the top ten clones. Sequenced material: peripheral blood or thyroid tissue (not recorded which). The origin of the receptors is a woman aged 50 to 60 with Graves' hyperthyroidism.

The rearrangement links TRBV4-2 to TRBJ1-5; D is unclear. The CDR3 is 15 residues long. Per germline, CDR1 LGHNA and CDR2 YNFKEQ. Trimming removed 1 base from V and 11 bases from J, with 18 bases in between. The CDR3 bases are TGTGCCAGCAGCCAAGCGGCAGGTTACCAAGAGACCCAGCATTTT. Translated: CASSQAAGYQETQHF.

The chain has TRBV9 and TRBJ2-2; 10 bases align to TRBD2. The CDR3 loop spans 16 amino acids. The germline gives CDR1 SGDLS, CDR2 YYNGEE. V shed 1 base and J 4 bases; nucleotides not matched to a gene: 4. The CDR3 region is CASSVSRTSGTGELFF. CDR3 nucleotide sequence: TGTGCCAGCAGCGTATCGAGGACTAGCGGCACCGGGGAGCTGTTTTTT.